The source of this T cell receptor beta chain is a study of cytomegalovirus exposure and HLA in healthy donors (dated by TCRdb to 2017 to 2019). Looking at the study overall: In an earlier analysis of about 560 of the donors, 276 Gb of sequence data and 117 million unique TCR beta sequences from about 179 million T cells were reported. All discovery cohort repertoires had been generated using a single sequencing platform. In addition to the first cohort of 666 subjects, a separate validation cohort of over 90 different subjects was used. An earlier analysis of 587 of the donors used high-throughput TCR beta sequencing to judge whether each TCR beta V gene segment behaved as functional or pseudogenic. About 5 DR-DQ haplotypes were handled as single units for association and clustering, since linkage in the cohort was strong. The study used immunosequencing to profile the T cell repertoires of several hundred subjects and linked those repertoires to cytomegalovirus serostatus. A later genetic analysis took genome-wide SNP genotypes for about three fifths of the roughly 700 donors and used that subset as a discovery cohort. An early release that covered about 600 HLA-typed donors contained approximately 300 gigabases of sequencing data and some 87 million unique TCR sequences. Typing coverage differed by locus: A, B, C, DRB1 and DQB1 were typed in roughly 620-630 donors, DQA1 in approximately 520, DPA1 in roughly 590, and DPB1 in 472. Among approximately 370 genotyped donors of the cohort, an average of around 220,000 unique TCR beta nucleotide sequences was sequenced per donor, of which roughly 17% were non-productive. A later analysis re-analyzed previously published TCR beta repertoires from roughly 630 donors and added high-resolution HLA genotyping to study TCR occurrence patterns. Class I and class II HLA loci were covered by the typing at four-digit resolution. Of the 300 to 500 genotyped donors, roughly 80% were placed in the genetic ancestry cluster associated with self-reported Caucasian donors. Donor age, sex, ethnicity and CMV serostatus were compiled alongside the repertoire data. High-throughput TCR immunosequencing, statistical association of individual TCRs with disease status, and machine learning were combined to predict cytomegalovirus infection status. The aim of the study was to test whether cataloging public T cell receptors could identify signatures of past pathogen exposure. Rather than using new phenotypic data, the later analysis identified candidate immune exposures from TCR beta sequences and from how often those sequences occurred across donors.

Trimming leaves V shorter by 8 bases and J shorter by 5 bases, with the junction holding 16 bases beyond the gene matches. The germline V gene (reference sequence) specifies PRHDT as CDR1 and FYEKMQ as CDR2. The CDR3 holds 16 amino acids from the cysteine to the phenylalanine. Of the read, only the CDR3 DNA is kept; its 48 bases are in frame from base 1. The method was the immunoSEQ multiplex PCR assay. For the multiplex PCR, a mixture combining 60 forward primers for TCR Vbeta segments and 13 reverse primers for TCR Jbeta segments was used. A multiplex PCR assay on genomic DNA amplified the CDR3 region of rearranged TCR beta genes. Amplified TCR beta libraries were sequenced as 87-base-pair reads on the Illumina HiSeq System. In the original analysis: Across the 600 to 700 repertoires, a later analysis counted roughly 84 million unique TCR beta chains, 9.5 million to 12 million of which were shared by at least two donors. Raw reads were error-corrected and collapsed into unique sequences with a nearest-neighbor algorithm that merged closely related sequences to remove PCR and sequencing errors. V, D and J gene segments were assigned by aligning CDR3 sequences to IMGT reference sequences. For a sequence to be retained, a match of at least six nucleotides to both a V gene segment and a J gene segment was required. A rearrangement counted as productive if the CDR3 had no stop codons and remained in frame with V and J, and every other rearrangement counted as non-productive. Following IMGT convention, CDR3 was defined as the stretch from the second conserved V-encoded cysteine up to the conserved J-encoded phenylalanine. The earlier analysis of some 540 of the donors excluded any sequence lacking an unambiguous match to a single V gene segment. An earlier analysis of 550 to 650 of the donors classified V segments as functional when productive rearrangements were above 56.7% and as segregating when the standard deviation between donors was above 5%. A statistical classification framework was built to diagnose cytomegalovirus status from the catalog of TCR beta chain sequences. V and J gene assignment, in a later analysis, came from comparing TCR nucleotide sequences with IMGT/GENE-DB human TR gene sequences. In a later analysis, CDR3 sequences and most-parsimonious VDJ recombination scenarios were assigned using the TCRdist pipeline. In a later analysis, every TCR beta chain was defined by the combination of its CDR3 amino acid sequence and its V-gene family, and reads without a unique V-gene family were dropped. In a later analysis, approximately 640 highly shared, low-generation-probability nucleotide sequences were removed to address suspected cross-contamination and a sequencing artifact. For each public chain, a later analysis derived a clonal expansion index from normalized ranks of inferred template counts within each repertoire. Generation probabilities in a later analysis came from a VDJ recombination model fitted to out-of-frame rearrangements, and those results were checked against IGoR. A later analysis scored TCR-TCR, TCR-HLA and TCR-CMV co-occurrence with hypergeometric tests, applying a repertoire-size bias correction to TCR pairs. False discovery rates were estimated in a later analysis by permuting HLA or CMV assignments 20 times. In a later analysis, co-occurring TCRs were grouped with DBSCAN, and TCRdist sequence similarity was added when clustering was performed within HLA-allele-positive subsets. Repertoires with fewer than 30,000 or more than 120,000 public chains were left out of co-occurrence clustering, as were about 5 repertoires with anomalous nucleotide sharing. TCRdb mirrors the immuneACCESS table, restricted to in-frame sequences. Some clones are absent from its copies; in checked studies, under half trace to an unresolved V gene, and the reason for the others is unknown. V and J calls and clone size are those listed in that table; D and trimming were worked out from the DNA. This sample gives nearly 110,000 clones in total; about 85% of them show up just once. Of the sample, approximately 2.1% is held by the ten largest clones.

The cohort comprised some 730 healthy bone marrow donors. All cohort members were sampled while nominally healthy, although unrecorded immune exposures were likely present. The donor tested CMV seronegative and was one of the 352 seronegative cohort members. A peripheral blood sample was collected from each donor, and TCR beta sequencing was performed on peripheral blood mononuclear cells. The Qiagen DNeasy Blood Extraction Kit was used to extract genomic DNA from the blood cell samples. Study-wide conclusions, independent of this receptor: According to a later analysis, parvovirus B19, influenza, CMV and Epstein-Barr virus appeared linked to several top co-occurrence clusters. In an earlier analysis of 587 of the donors, most TCR beta V segments appeared in productive rearrangements about 87% or about 30% of the time, broadly matching IMGT annotations. According to a later analysis, TCR association rates differed among HLA loci, with DRB1 alleles showing the most associated TCRs and HLA-C alleles showing the fewest. Across donors, most TCR sequences were observed very rarely, whereas some public TCRs were present in many individuals. A later analysis found that most CMV-associated TCR beta chains appeared HLA-restricted, with HLA associations seemingly driven largely by CMV exposure. A later genetic analysis reported fewer N-insertions in productive TCRs among donors in an Asian-associated ancestry cluster than the roughly 620-donor mean. Because HLA typing was missing for some donors at each locus, association tests included only the typed subset. The study listed 170 or so TCR beta chains as associated with cytomegalovirus. Immune exposure information for the cohort was limited to CMV serostatus. A further reported finding was that TCR beta sequences accurately predicted the HLA-A and HLA-B alleles for most subjects in the first cohort. V-gene and J-gene trimming of TCR beta chains was associated with a missense DCLRE1C variant in a later genetic analysis, and the association was replicated in an independent cohort. Some IMGT-functional V segments, including TRBV6-2 and TRBV6-3, could not be distinguished by the 87-base-pair reads and were therefore excluded. The classifier was reported to diagnose cytomegalovirus status with high specificity and sensitivity in both the original and validation cohorts. It was suggested by the authors that the approach could potentially be generalized to other disease states and immunological phenotypes. A group of highly shared sequence variants was considered likely to be a technical artifact of the sequencing pipeline. Linkage disequilibrium might explain the correlated functional status among segregating V segments, but an unknown experimental factor could not be excluded. Assigning TCR associations to individual alleles was difficult when HLA alleles, especially DR and DQ, strongly co-occurred. Specific HLA alleles were associated with 15,000 to 20,000 TCR beta sequences at a false discovery rate of 0.05 in a later analysis. Roughly uniform sequencing depth across donors was assumed in presence/absence analyses, although this assumption may not hold. In vitro tests confirmed that a few of the cytomegalovirus-associated TCR beta chains recognize cytomegalovirus antigens. The earlier analysis of around 600 of the donors excluded about 16 rarely observed V segments, including chromosome 9 orphons, because counts were too low. The cohort was sequenced for TCR beta chains only, and without alpha or paired-chain data the features that could be detected were limited. Compared with equally common non-associated chains, HLA-associated TCR beta chains in a later analysis were more clonally expanded and had lower generation probabilities.

As to this clone: The antigen it recognizes is unknown. Base quality data are lacking; no much larger clone is found one base away.

The chain uses TRBV13 and TRBJ2-7, and 9 junctional nucleotides match TRBD2. The sequenced sample was PBMCs. The TCR was taken from a man younger than 45 in good health and CMV-seronegative. The CDR3: CASASRVAGVIHEQYF. The DNA sequence is TGTGCCAGCGCGAGCCGGGTAGCGGGAGTAATCCACGAGCAGTACTTC.